A selection of T cell receptor beta chains follows, all from one sample in a study of shared clonotypes between healthy human individuals. Generated by immunoSEQ multiplex PCR, the TCRdb table keeps only in-frame clones and is missing some. The sample carries more than 550,000 clones, 92% recorded once. Sequencing was carried out using naive CD8+ T cells sorted from blood. Receptors originate from a man aged 25 to 45 in good health. Both conserved end residues are part of each CDR3. The D gene is left open where the match is weak. Only some rows state a clone size, as once, few, many or a class for expanded clones.

v_gene: TRBV6-6; j_gene: TRBJ1-2; abundance: once; d_gene: -; CDR3nt: TGTGCCAGCAGTTACGGAATCGGAGGGTATGGCTACACCTTC; CDR3aa: CASSYGIGGYGYTF
v_gene: TRBV15; j_gene: TRBJ2-7; abundance: -; d_gene: TRBD2; CDR3nt: TGTGCCACCAGCAGAGACCGACTAGCGGACTACGAGCAGTACTTC; CDR3aa: CATSRDRLADYEQYF
v_gene: TRBV10-3; j_gene: TRBJ1-5; abundance: -; d_gene: -; CDR3nt: TGTGCCATCAGTGAGTCCAGATATAGCAATCAGCCCCAGCATTTT; CDR3aa: CAISESRYSNQPQHF
v_gene: TRBV28; j_gene: TRBJ2-5; abundance: -; d_gene: -; CDR3nt: TGTGCCAGCAGTCTGAGGACTTTTAGGGGGGCGGGCCAAGAGACCCAGTACTTC; CDR3aa: CASSLRTFRGAGQETQYF
v_gene: TRBV2; j_gene: TRBJ2-7; abundance: -; d_gene: -; CDR3nt: TGTGCCAGCAGCCCCGCATACGAGCAGTACTTC; CDR3aa: CASSPAYEQYF
v_gene: TRBV9; j_gene: TRBJ2-3; abundance: -; d_gene: -; CDR3nt: TGTGCCAGCAGTGCAAGGGGGTCCCGCAGCACAGATACGCAGTATTTT; CDR3aa: CASSARGSRSTDTQYF
v_gene: TRBV11-3; j_gene: TRBJ1-1; abundance: -; d_gene: TRBD1; CDR3nt: TGTGCCAGCAGCTCAACCGGGACAGTTGAAGCTTTCTTT; CDR3aa: CASSSTGTVEAFF
v_gene: TRBV27; j_gene: TRBJ2-2; abundance: -; d_gene: -; CDR3nt: TGTGCCAGCAGTTTATCGGAGGGACACAGGGAGGAGCTGTTTTTT; CDR3aa: CASSLSEGHREELFF
v_gene: TRBV2; j_gene: TRBJ1-1; abundance: -; d_gene: -; CDR3nt: TGTGCCAGCAGTGAAATCCAGGGGATCAAGACTGAAGCTTTCTTT; CDR3aa: CASSEIQGIKTEAFF
v_gene: TRBV14; j_gene: TRBJ2-2; abundance: -; d_gene: -; CDR3nt: TGTGCCAGCAGCCCCGGGACTTTCACCGGGGAGCTGTTTTTT; CDR3aa: CASSPGTFTGELFF
v_gene: TRBV11-3; j_gene: TRBJ2-1; abundance: -; d_gene: -; CDR3nt: TGTGCCAGCAGCCAAGGGATATATGAGCAGTTCTTC; CDR3aa: CASSQGIYEQFF
v_gene: TRBV21-1; j_gene: TRBJ1-1; abundance: -; d_gene: -; CDR3nt: TGTGCCAGCAGCAAAGGAGGACAGTGGATACGGAACACTGAAGCTTTCTTT; CDR3aa: CASSKGGQWIRNTEAFF
v_gene: TRBV27; j_gene: TRBJ2-5; abundance: -; d_gene: TRBD1; CDR3nt: TGTGCCAGCAGTTTAATAGACAGGGGAGAGACCCAGTACTTC; CDR3aa: CASSLIDRGETQYF
v_gene: TRBV13; j_gene: TRBJ2-3; abundance: -; d_gene: -; CDR3nt: TGTGCCAGCAGCTTAGGATGGTCGGATTCAGCTAGCACAGATACGCAGTATTTT; CDR3aa: CASSLGWSDSASTDTQYF
v_gene: TRBV5-4; j_gene: TRBJ1-1; abundance: once; d_gene: -; CDR3nt: TGTGCCAGCAGCCAGTCGGGACAAGTAGTCATGAACACTGAAGCTTTCTTT; CDR3aa: CASSQSGQVVMNTEAFF
v_gene: TRBV15; j_gene: TRBJ1-2; abundance: -; d_gene: -; CDR3nt: TGTGCCACCAGCAGCGGGGAGAACTATGGCTACACCTTC; CDR3aa: CATSSGENYGYTF
v_gene: TRBV7-2; j_gene: TRBJ2-3; abundance: -; d_gene: TRBD1; CDR3nt: TGTGCCAGCAGCTTGCCCCGGGACAGGGGCCCGACAGATACGCAGTATTTT; CDR3aa: CASSLPRDRGPTDTQYF
v_gene: TRBV9; j_gene: TRBJ2-2; abundance: -; d_gene: TRBD2; CDR3nt: TGTGCCAGCACCCCGGGGGGAACTGGGTGGGCCGGGGAGCTGTTTTTT; CDR3aa: CASTPGGTGWAGELFF
v_gene: TRBV6-4; j_gene: TRBJ2-3; abundance: -; d_gene: -; CDR3nt: TGTGCCAGCAGTGACTCCATAGGGACGGGTAGCACAGATACGCAGTATTTT; CDR3aa: CASSDSIGTGSTDTQYF